This TCR beta chain was observed in a study of T-cell reconstitution after alpha-beta-depleted transplantation in children. Study-level results: Expanded graft clones numbering several hundred reportedly gave rise to alpha-beta T cells about two months after transplant.

The CDR3 covers 16 residues. Trimming removed 8 bases from V and 0 bases from J, with 19 bases in between. A word on this clonotype: Its antigen is not known.

It was with unique molecular identifiers that the TCRbeta library was prepared. TCRdb re-derived calls from the PCR reads in MiXCR, one entry per CDR3 protein. This sample has under 250,000 distinct CDR3 sequences, with approximately 15% found just once. The chain carries TRBV12-3 or TRBV12-4 and TRBJ1-1; possible D gene TRBD1, 6 bases. The starting material was PBMCs, mostly from graft donor cells, obtained 360 days after TCRalphabeta/CD19-depleted stem cell transplant. This TCR derives from a male patient aged 2 to 10 who had a stem cell transplant for acute lymphoblastic leukemia, so the T cells may come from the graft donor. CDR3 loop: CASATYGGGMNTEAFF. CDR3 nucleotides: TGTGCCAGCGCCACGTACGGGGGCGGCATGAACACTGAAGCTTTCTTT.